The 18 T cell receptor beta chains below were found in one sample sequenced in a study of shared clonotypes between healthy human individuals. Produced via immunoSEQ multiplex PCR; TCRdb's table is partial and in-frame only. The sample comprises 730,000 or so clones, about 78% of which are singletons, and approximately 2% rests with the top ten. The sequenced sample consisted of memory CD4+ T cells sorted from blood. This sample's subset: CD45RA-negative fraction. Receptors originate from a woman under 40 in good health.

This clone was detected a few times. The CDR3 sequence: CASSWTDRGYTF. DNA for the CDR3: TGTGCCAGCTCATGGACAGACCGTGGCTACACCTTC. This chain connects TRBV18 to TRBJ1-2; a weak D match, TRBD1 (6 bases). This CDR3 has 12 residues. V shed 5 bases and J shed 7 bases, with 11 bases lying between them. Germline assignment: CDR1 KGHSH and CDR2 LQKENI.

This chain joins TRBV4-2 and TRBJ2-7; 7 bases line up with TRBD2. V trimming: 1 base; J trimming: 2 bases; junction bases outside the gene matches: 5. The CDR3 is made up of 15 amino acids. Germline values: CDR1 LGHNA, CDR2 YNFKEQ. The CDR3: CASSQGSLAAYEQYF. The CDR3, as DNA: TGTGCCAGCAGCCAAGGGTCCCTAGCGGCCTACGAGCAGTACTTC.

This sequence joins TRBV28 and TRBJ2-1, with 10 bases matching TRBD2. V trimming: 5 bases; J trimming: 0 bases; junction bases outside the gene matches: 13. Germline-derived CDR1 and CDR2 are MDHEN and SYDVKM. This CDR3 has 19 residues. CDR3: CASSGGMLAGATSYNEQFF. The DNA of the CDR3 is TGTGCCAGCAGTGGGGGGATGCTAGCGGGAGCGACCTCCTACAATGAGCAGTTCTTC.

The rearrangement joins TRBV28 to TRBJ2-2, with TRBD2 matching 10 bases. The germline gives CDR1 MDHEN, CDR2 SYDVKM. The CDR3 totals 18 residues. V lost 6 bases and J lost 4; bases outside the gene matches: 14. For the CDR3, the DNA is TGTGCCAGCAGGGGCGGGGCTAGCGGGAGTTCGGGCACCGGGGAGCTGTTTTTT. It translates to CASRGGASGSSGTGELFF.

The genes are TRBV5-1 and TRBJ1-3; 7 positions match TRBD1. The CDR3 runs 17 residues. CDR1 is SGHRS, CDR2 YFSETQ, per germline. Trimming cost V 1 base and J 2 bases; bases outside gene matches: 9. CDR3 residues: CASSLKPGQGAGNTIYF. Here the CDR3 DNA reads TGCGCCAGCAGCTTGAAACCCGGGCAGGGGGCTGGAAACACCATATATTTT.

The CDR3 reads CASTLDSRSYNEQFF. The CDR3 bases are TGTGCCAGCACCCTTGACAGCCGCTCCTACAATGAGCAGTTCTTC. This chain uses TRBV28 with TRBJ2-1; D is possibly TRBD1 (5 bases). The CDR3 is made up of 15 amino acids. Per germline, CDR1 MDHEN and CDR2 SYDVKM. Deletions cut 7 bases from V and 0 bases from J, with 13 bases between.

CDR3 in amino acids: CASSSTATNEKLFF. The CDR3 nucleotides read TGCGCCAGCAGCTCGACCGCCACGAATGAAAAACTGTTTTTT. The chain combines TRBV5-1 with TRBJ1-4; D not certain. This CDR3 is 14 amino acids long. Germline V gene data show CDR1 as SGHRS and CDR2 as YFSETQ. V was clipped by 3 bases and J by 5 bases, with 11 bases between them.

This rearrangement joins TRBV19 to TRBJ2-3; 13 nucleotides line up with TRBD2. V was pared by 4 bases and J by 5 bases, with 12 bases of the junction left unmatched. Looked up from germline, CDR1 is LNHDA and CDR2 is SQIVND (reference sequence). The CDR3 is 18 amino acids. As DNA, the CDR3 is TGTGCCAGTAGTAAAGGCAGAGGACTAGCGGGAGAAATAGATACGCAGTATTTT. This encodes CASSKGRGLAGEIDTQYF.

This clone was seen a handful of times. The V call is TRBV5-1, the J call TRBJ2-5, with TRBD1 matching 7 bases. Germline assignment: CDR1 SGHRS and CDR2 YFSETQ. The V segment lost 7 bases and the J segment 1 base; nucleotides outside the gene matches: 13. This CDR3 is built from 16 residues. Here the CDR3 reads CASDPGRTGAQETQYF. The CDR3 nucleotides are TGCGCCAGCGACCCGGGAAGAACAGGGGCCCAAGAGACCCAGTACTTC.

This clone has more than one count but fewer than ten. The chain carries TRBV6-5 and TRBJ2-7; a possible D gene is TRBD1 (6 bases). The V and J ends lost 2 bases and 2 bases respectively, with 10 bases between them. Germline V gene lookup returns CDR1 MNHEY and CDR2 SVGAGI. CDR3 length: 14 amino acids. CDR3 in amino acids: CASSYGGQAYEQYF. The CDR3 bases are TGTGCCAGCAGTTACGGGGGACAAGCCTACGAGCAGTACTTC.

This clone turned up a few times. The J gene is TRBJ2-1, the V gene TRBV19; possible D gene TRBD1, 6 bases. Trimming left V 1 base short and J 9 bases short, with 16 bases between. CDR3 size: 15 residues. Per the germline V gene, CDR1 is LNHDA and CDR2 is SQIVND (reference sequence). The chain's CDR3 is CASSIGNRAIGEQFF. The CDR3 DNA reads TGTGCCAGTAGTATAGGCAACAGGGCTATCGGTGAGCAGTTCTTC.

This sequence joins TRBV12-5 and TRBJ2-1, with TRBD2 matching 11 bases. Germline-derived CDR1 and CDR2 are LGHNT and FRNRAP. V was pared by 1 base and J by 13 bases, with 12 bases of the junction left unmatched. The CDR3 is 16 residues long. The CDR3 is CASGLATSGRAIAQFF. CDR3 nucleotides: TGTGCTAGTGGTTTGGCAACTAGCGGGAGAGCCATTGCTCAGTTCTTC.

V is TRBV19 and J is TRBJ1-2, with 9 nucleotides matching TRBD1. Looked up from germline, CDR1 is LNHDA and CDR2 is SQIVND (reference sequence). Trimming removed 8 bases from V and 4 bases from J; junction bases left unmatched: 17. The CDR3 is 17 residues long. In DNA, the CDR3 is TGTGCCAGTTACCGGCAAACGACAGGGGGAAAGATCTATGGCTACACCTTC. Protein: CASYRQTTGGKIYGYTF.

The V call is TRBV2, the J call TRBJ1-1; maybe TRBD1 (5 bases). Trimming took off 7 bases at V and 1 base at J, with 16 bases between the two ends. Germline lookup yields CDR1 SNHLY and CDR2 FYNNEI. CDR3 length equals 15 residues. This CDR3 reads CASTAGRGRNTEAFF. As DNA, the CDR3 is TGTGCCAGCACCGCAGGGCGGGGCAGGAACACTGAAGCTTTCTTT.

CDR3: CASSKAILNEKLFF. The CDR3 nucleotides read TGTGCCAGCAGCAAGGCGATCCTCAATGAAAAACTGTTTTTT. V and J are TRBV7-9 and TRBJ1-4, with D unclear. V dropped 5 bases and J dropped 5 bases, with 12 bases sitting between them. The CDR3 is made up of 14 amino acids. CDR1 and CDR2 from the germline V gene are SEHNR and FQNEAQ (reference sequence).

This sequence joins TRBV29-1 and TRBJ2-2; either TRBD1 or TRBD2 may fit D (5 bases each). Germline loops: CDR1 SQVTM, CDR2 ANQGSEA. The CDR3 is made up of 13 amino acids. V was shortened by 7 bases and J by 3 bases, with 12 bases between the two germline ends. This CDR3 reads CSGGFVDTGELFF. Written as DNA, the CDR3 is TGCAGCGGGGGGTTCGTCGACACCGGGGAGCTGTTTTTT.

The chain has TRBV2 and TRBJ2-2; D ambiguous. This CDR3 is 12 amino acids long. V dropped 6 bases and J dropped 3 bases, with 5 bases sitting between them. Germline assignment: CDR1 SNHLY and CDR2 FYNNEI. CDR3 sequence reads: CASRDDTGELFF. The CDR3 bases are TGTGCCAGCAGGGATGACACCGGGGAGCTGTTTTTT.

The rearrangement uses TRBV2 and TRBJ2-2, with 9 bases aligning to TRBD2. Germline trimming cut 7 bases from V and 7 bases from J; bases unmatched to any gene: 4. Germline V lookup: CDR1 SNHLY, CDR2 FYNNEI. The CDR3 length is 13 residues. The CDR3 nucleotides are TGTGCCAGCACTAGCGGGACTGGCGGGGAGCTGTTTTTT. It is translated as CASTSGTGGELFF.